The 15 T cell receptor beta chains presented below share a single source sample, sequenced in a study of blood T cell repertoires in COVID-19 (dated by TCRdb to the early 2020s). Libraries were made using the immunoSEQ multiplex PCR assay. This immuneACCESS table, as held by TCRdb, lists in-frame sequences with V and J called but not all clones. Of the missing ones, under half trace to an unresolved V gene in checked studies; the others have no known cause. The sample yields roughly 290,000 clones; more than 75% were counted once. Clones ranked in the top ten supply approximately 8.1% of the sample. The sample taken for sequencing was peripheral blood. These receptors were collected from a woman aged 50 to 60 who had recovered from COVID-19.

The V call is TRBV9, the J call TRBJ2-7, with TRBD2 matching 12 bases. Germline trimming cut 3 bases from V and 0 bases from J; bases unmatched to any gene: 1. The CDR3 contains 15 residues. Germline CDR1 reads SGDLS; CDR2 reads YYNGEE. The CDR3 nucleotides read TGTGCCAGCAGCGAGACTAGCGGGAGCTCCTACGAGCAGTACTTC. This gives the protein CASSETSGSSYEQYF.

The chain couples TRBV11-3 to TRBJ1-1; D uncertain. Germline assignment: CDR1 SGHNT and CDR2 YENEEA. This CDR3 region has 13 residues. The ends were cut back, 3 bases at V and 4 bases at J, with 9 bases in the middle. The CDR3, as DNA: TGTGCCAGCAGCTTTACAGAGGGCACTGAAGCTTTCTTT. It encodes CASSFTEGTEAFF.

The V and J genes are TRBV4-3 and TRBJ2-3; D is ambiguous. The length of the CDR3 is 14 residues. Per the germline V gene, CDR1 is LGHNA and CDR2 is YSLEER. V lost 0 bases and J lost 6, with 10 bases in between. CDR3 protein: CASSQDQMRDTQYF. CDR3 coding DNA: TGCGCCAGCAGCCAAGATCAAATGAGGGATACGCAGTATTTT.

This chain links TRBV3-1 (or the pseudogene TRBV3-2) with TRBJ2-3; 7 nucleotides agree with TRBD2. The germline CDR1 and CDR2 sequences are LGHDT and YNNKEL (reference sequence). The V segment lost 4 bases and the J segment 6 bases; nucleotides outside the gene matches: 10. The CDR3 contains 15 residues. The CDR3 here is CASSRWGGLRDTQYF. CDR3 in DNA: TGTGCCAGCAGCCGGTGGGGGGGACTTCGGGATACGCAGTATTTT.

This clone was found once. The chain joins TRBV14 to TRBJ1-6; the D is unclear. V shed 10 bases and J shed 9 bases, with 13 bases lying between them. Per the germline V gene, CDR1 is SGHDN and CDR2 is FVKESK. The CDR3 covers 12 residues. The CDR3 spells CATAAVGSPLHF. CDR3 DNA sequence: TGTGCCACCGCCGCAGTTGGTTCACCCCTCCACTTT.

The table lists this clone with a few counts. J is TRBJ2-2 and V is TRBV5-1, with TRBD1 identical over 8 bases. The CDR3 is 16 residues long. The germline V gene encodes CDR1 SGHRS and CDR2 YFSETQ. The junction had 12 bases not matched to a gene; V was cut back by 5 bases and J by 6 bases. The CDR3 DNA follows: TGCGCCAGCAGGCAGGGGGCAATGGGTGACGCCGGGGAGCTGTTTTTT. Translated: CASRQGAMGDAGELFF.

The chain combines TRBV16 with TRBJ2-1; possibly TRBD1 for D (5 bases). There are 18 residues in the CDR3. Germline CDR1 and CDR2: KGHSY and FQNENV. Trimming removed 0 bases at V and 4 bases at J, with 19 bases between. The CDR3 reads CASSQSFRTSPSYNEQFF. CDR3 DNA sequence: TGTGCCAGCAGCCAATCATTTAGGACATCCCCATCATACAATGAGCAGTTCTTC.

V and J are TRBV10-3 and TRBJ1-1; 7 bases agree with TRBD1. With 6 bases clipped from V and 0 bases from J, the junction kept 1 base outside the gene matches. CDR3 length: 13 amino acids. The germline CDR1 and CDR2 sequences are ENHRY and SYGVKD. The CDR3 here is CAISTGVNTEAFF. DNA for the CDR3: TGTGCCATCAGCACAGGGGTGAACACTGAAGCTTTCTTT.

The chain employs TRBV7-8 and TRBJ1-5; 8 bases are shared with TRBD1. CDR3 length: 18 residues. Germline CDR1 and CDR2: SGHVS and FQNEAQ. With 0 bases clipped from V and 0 bases from J, the junction kept 7 bases outside the gene matches. The CDR3 here is CASSLARTGFRSNQPQHF. CDR3 coding DNA: TGTGCCAGCAGCTTAGCCCGGACAGGGTTTCGTAGCAATCAGCCCCAGCATTTT.

The chain joins TRBV7-9 to TRBJ2-7; D gene unclear. V lost 1 base to trimming and J lost 2 bases, with 9 bases between them. The germline V gene encodes CDR1 SEHNR and CDR2 FQNEAQ (reference sequence). This CDR3 has 14 amino acids. CDR3 protein: CASSLGAVAYEQYF. Here the CDR3 DNA reads TGTGCCAGCAGCTTAGGGGCAGTTGCCTACGAGCAGTACTTC.

CDR3 bases: TGTGCCAGCAGCGAGATGGGACAGGAGCTTAATCAGCCCCAGCATTTT. It yields the protein CASSEMGQELNQPQHF. The chain combines TRBV28 with TRBJ1-5; 8 bases match TRBD1. The CDR3 has 16 amino acids. Germline assignment: CDR1 MDHEN and CDR2 SYDVKM. V dropped 6 bases and J dropped 4; count of bases not matched to a gene: 11.

The chain links TRBV6-6 to TRBJ2-2; D may be TRBD2 (5 bases). Trimming took off 2 bases at V and 0 bases at J, with 7 bases between the two ends. This CDR3 spans 15 amino acids. CDR1 is MNHNY, CDR2 SVGAGI, per germline (reference sequence). The CDR3 bases are TGTGCCAGCAGTTACAGCGGAGCGAACACCGGGGAGCTGTTTTTT. This codes for CASSYSGANTGELFF.

The V and J genes are TRBV6-2 or TRBV6-3 and TRBJ2-5; TRBD1 agrees at 8 bases. The CDR3 covers 14 residues. Germline trimming cut 5 bases from V and 4 bases from J; bases unmatched to any gene: 6. Germline V gene lookup returns CDR1 MNHEY and CDR2 SVGEGT. Here the CDR3 DNA reads TGTGCCAGCAGTCAGTCAGGGGGCACAGAGACCCAGTACTTC. Translation: CASSQSGGTETQYF.

This chain links TRBV4-3 with TRBJ2-5; 9 bases line up with TRBD1. CDR1 is LGHNA and CDR2 is YSLEER in the germline V gene. The CDR3 spans 16 residues. The junction had 7 bases not matched to a gene; V was cut back by 0 bases and J by 5 bases. The CDR3 loop is CASSQDRGQGYETQYF. In DNA form, the CDR3 reads TGCGCCAGCAGCCAAGATCGGGGACAGGGTTATGAGACCCAGTACTTC.

This chain uses TRBV6-6 with TRBJ1-4; maybe TRBD1 (5 bases). V lost 6 bases to trimming and J lost 8 bases, with 13 bases between them. Germline V gene sequence: CDR1 MNHNY, CDR2 SVGAGI (reference sequence). This CDR3 has 13 residues. Here the CDR3 DNA reads TGTGCCAGCAGCCGGCGGGGGAGCGAAAAACTGTTTTTT. As protein: CASSRRGSEKLFF.